This TCR beta chain was documented in a study of identical twins. Study-wide results and limits: Alpha sequences that were out-of-frame and twin-shared showed an excess of low generation probability.

The CDR3 has 13 residues. The germline V gene has CDR1 LGHDT and CDR2 YNNKEL (reference sequence). Deletions cut 3 bases from V and 3 bases from J, with 9 bases between. A note on this clonotype: Its matching antigen is unknown.

A universal primer site came from template switching; cDNA carried unique molecular identifiers. TCRdb processed the 5' RACE reads anew with MiXCR; each CDR3 protein has one entry. The sample records approximately 500,000 distinct CDR3 sequences, about 24% being singletons. These same records also appear under a second study, on T cells expressing NK-cell markers. That paper adds: About 1.0-8% of CD8+ T cells in a handful of donors belonged to dominant NKG2C+ clonotypes.

The specimen was CD4+ T cells sorted from blood. The sequence was collected from a woman younger than 35 in good health. The V call is TRBV3-1, the J call TRBJ2-7; no clear D gene. CDR3 region: CASSQQGLYEQYF. CDR3 nucleotides: TGTGCCAGCAGCCAGCAAGGGCTCTACGAGCAGTACTTC.